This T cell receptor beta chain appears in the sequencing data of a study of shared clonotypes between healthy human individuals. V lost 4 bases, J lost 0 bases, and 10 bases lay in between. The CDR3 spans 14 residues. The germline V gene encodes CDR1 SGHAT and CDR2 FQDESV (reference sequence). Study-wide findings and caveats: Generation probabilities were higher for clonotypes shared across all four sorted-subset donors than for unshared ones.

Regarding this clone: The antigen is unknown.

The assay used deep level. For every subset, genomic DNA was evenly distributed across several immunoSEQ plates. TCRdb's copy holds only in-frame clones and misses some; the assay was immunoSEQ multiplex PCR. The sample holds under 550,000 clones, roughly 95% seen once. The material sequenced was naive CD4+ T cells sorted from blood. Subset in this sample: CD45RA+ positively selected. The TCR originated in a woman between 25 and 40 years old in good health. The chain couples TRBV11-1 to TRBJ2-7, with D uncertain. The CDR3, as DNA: TGTGCCAGCAGCTACGGTCTGGGCTCCTACGAGCAGTACTTC. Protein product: CASSYGLGSYEQYF.